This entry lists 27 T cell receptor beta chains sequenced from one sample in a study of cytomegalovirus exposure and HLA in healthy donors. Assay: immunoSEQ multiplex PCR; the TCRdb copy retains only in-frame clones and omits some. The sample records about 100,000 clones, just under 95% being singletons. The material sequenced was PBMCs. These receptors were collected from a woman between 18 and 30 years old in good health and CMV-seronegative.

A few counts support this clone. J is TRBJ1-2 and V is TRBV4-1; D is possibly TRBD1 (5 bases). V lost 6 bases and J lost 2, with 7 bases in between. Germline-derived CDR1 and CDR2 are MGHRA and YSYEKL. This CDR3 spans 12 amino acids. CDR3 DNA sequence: TGCGCCAGCAGTGGGGCCAACTATGGCTACACCTTC. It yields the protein CASSGANYGYTF.

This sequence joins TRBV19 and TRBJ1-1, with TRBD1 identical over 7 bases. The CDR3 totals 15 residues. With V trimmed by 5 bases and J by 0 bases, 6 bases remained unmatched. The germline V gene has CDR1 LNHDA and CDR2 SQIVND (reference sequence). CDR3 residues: CASSPDRALNTEAFF. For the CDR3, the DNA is TGTGCCAGTAGTCCCGACAGGGCCTTGAACACTGAAGCTTTCTTT.

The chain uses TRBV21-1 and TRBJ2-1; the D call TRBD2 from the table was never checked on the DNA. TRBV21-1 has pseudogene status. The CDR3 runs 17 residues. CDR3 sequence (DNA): TGTGCCAGCAGCAAAGCGGAGAGCGGGGGGACCGACAATGAGCAGTTCTTC. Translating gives CASSKAESGGTDNEQFF.

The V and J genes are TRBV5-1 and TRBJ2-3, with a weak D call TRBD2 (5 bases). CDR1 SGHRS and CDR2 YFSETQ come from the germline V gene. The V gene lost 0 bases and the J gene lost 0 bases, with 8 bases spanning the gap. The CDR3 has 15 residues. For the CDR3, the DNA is TGCGCCAGCAGCTTGGCGGCGGGCAGCACAGATACGCAGTATTTT. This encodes CASSLAAGSTDTQYF.

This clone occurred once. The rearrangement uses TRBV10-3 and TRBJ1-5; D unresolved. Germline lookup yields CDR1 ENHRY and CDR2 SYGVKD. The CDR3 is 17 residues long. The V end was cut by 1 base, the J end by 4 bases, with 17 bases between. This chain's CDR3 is CAISELLGGQPNQPQHF. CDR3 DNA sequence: TGTGCCATCAGTGAGTTGTTGGGCGGGCAACCTAATCAGCCCCAGCATTTT.

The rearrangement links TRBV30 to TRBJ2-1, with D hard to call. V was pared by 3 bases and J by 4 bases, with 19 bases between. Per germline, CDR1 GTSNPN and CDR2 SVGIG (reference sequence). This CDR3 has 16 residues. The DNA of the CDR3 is TGTGCCTGGAGACCATTAACCCCCCGGCGGTACAATGAGCAGTTCTTC. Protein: CAWRPLTPRRYNEQFF.

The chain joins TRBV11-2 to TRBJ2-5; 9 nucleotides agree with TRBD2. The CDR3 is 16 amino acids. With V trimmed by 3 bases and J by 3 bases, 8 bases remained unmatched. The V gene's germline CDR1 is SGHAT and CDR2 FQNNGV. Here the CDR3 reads CASSLFRGGAEETQYF. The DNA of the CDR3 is TGTGCCAGCAGCTTGTTCCGCGGGGGGGCCGAAGAGACCCAGTACTTC.

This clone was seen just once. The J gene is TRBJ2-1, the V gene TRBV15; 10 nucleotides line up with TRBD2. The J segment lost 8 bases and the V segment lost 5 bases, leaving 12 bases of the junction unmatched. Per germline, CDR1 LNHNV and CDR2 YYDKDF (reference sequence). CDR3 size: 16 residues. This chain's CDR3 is CATSRFGLAEPHEQFF. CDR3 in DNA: TGTGCCACCAGCCGCTTCGGACTAGCGGAACCCCATGAGCAGTTCTTC.

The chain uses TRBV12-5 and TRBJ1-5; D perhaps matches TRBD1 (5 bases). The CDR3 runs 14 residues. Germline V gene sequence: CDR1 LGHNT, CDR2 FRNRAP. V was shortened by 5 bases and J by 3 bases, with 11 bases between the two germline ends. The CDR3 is CASGPDGHNQPQHF. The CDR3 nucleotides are TGTGCTAGTGGTCCCGACGGACACAATCAGCCCCAGCATTTT.

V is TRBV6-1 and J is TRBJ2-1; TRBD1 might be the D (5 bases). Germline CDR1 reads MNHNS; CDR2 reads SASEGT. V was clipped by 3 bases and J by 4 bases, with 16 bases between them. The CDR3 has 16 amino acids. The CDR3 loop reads CASSESPGADYNEQFF. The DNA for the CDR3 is TGTGCCAGCAGTGAGTCCCCTGGGGCGGATTACAATGAGCAGTTCTTC.

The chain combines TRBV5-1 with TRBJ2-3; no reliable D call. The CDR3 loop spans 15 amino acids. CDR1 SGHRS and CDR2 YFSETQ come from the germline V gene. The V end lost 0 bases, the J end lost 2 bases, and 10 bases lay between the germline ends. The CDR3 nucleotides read TGCGCCAGCAGCTTGGCCCCAGCGAACACAGATACGCAGTATTTT. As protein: CASSLAPANTDTQYF.

CDR3 nucleotides: TGCGCCAGCAAAGCGGGAGTGACAGAGACCCAGTACTTC. Its translation is CASKAGVTETQYF. The chain combines TRBV5-1 with TRBJ2-5, with 8 positions matching TRBD2. The CDR3 covers 13 residues. The V gene end was trimmed by 6 bases and the J gene end by 4 bases; junction bases not matched to a gene: 5. Germline-derived CDR1 and CDR2 are SGHRS and YFSETQ. The entire variable domain, with the rest obtained from reference TRBV5-1 and TRBJ2-5, is as follows: KAGVTQTPRYLIKTRGQQVTLSCSPISGHRSVSWYQQTPGQGLQFLFEYFSETQRNKGNFPGRFSGRQFSNSRSEMNVSTLELGDSALYLCASKAGVTETQYFGPGTRLLVL.

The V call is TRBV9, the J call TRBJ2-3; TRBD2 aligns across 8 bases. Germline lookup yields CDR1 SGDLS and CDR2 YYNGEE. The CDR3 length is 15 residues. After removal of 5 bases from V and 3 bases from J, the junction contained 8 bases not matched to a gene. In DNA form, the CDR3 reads TGTGCCAGCAGGGCCCCGGGACTAGAAACAGATACGCAGTATTTT. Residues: CASRAPGLETDTQYF.

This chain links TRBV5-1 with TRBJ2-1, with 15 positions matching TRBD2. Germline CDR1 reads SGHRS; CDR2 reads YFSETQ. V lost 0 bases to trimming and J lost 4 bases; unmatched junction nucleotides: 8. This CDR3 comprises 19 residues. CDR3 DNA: TGCGCCAGCAGCTTGGCGTTTCCCGGGACTAGCGGGAGGTACAATGAGCAGTTCTTC. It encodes CASSLAFPGTSGRYNEQFF.

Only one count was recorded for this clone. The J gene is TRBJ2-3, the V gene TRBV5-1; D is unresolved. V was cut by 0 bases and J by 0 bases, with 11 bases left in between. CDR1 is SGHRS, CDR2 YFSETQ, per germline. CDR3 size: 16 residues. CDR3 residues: CASSLGTAVSTDTQYF. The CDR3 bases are TGCGCCAGCAGCTTGGGTACGGCGGTCAGCACAGATACGCAGTATTTT.

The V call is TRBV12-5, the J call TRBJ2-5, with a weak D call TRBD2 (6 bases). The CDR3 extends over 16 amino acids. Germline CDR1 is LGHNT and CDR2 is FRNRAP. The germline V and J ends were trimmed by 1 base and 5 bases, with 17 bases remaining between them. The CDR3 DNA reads TGTGCTAGTGGTTTGGGCGTGCGCGGGGTGGAGGAGACCCAGTACTTC. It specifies CASGLGVRGVEETQYF.

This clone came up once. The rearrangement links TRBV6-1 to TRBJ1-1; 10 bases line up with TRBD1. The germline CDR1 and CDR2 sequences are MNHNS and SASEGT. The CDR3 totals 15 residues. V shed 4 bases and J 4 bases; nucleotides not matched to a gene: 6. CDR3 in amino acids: CASSALDRGVTEAFF. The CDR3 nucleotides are TGTGCCAGCAGTGCTTTGGACAGGGGGGTCACTGAAGCTTTCTTT.

CDR3 sequence: CASSNNRGTDSGANVLTF. In DNA form, the CDR3 reads TGTGCCAGCAGCAATAACAGGGGCACGGACTCTGGGGCCAACGTCCTGACTTTC. The chain employs TRBV11-1 and TRBJ2-6; 7 nucleotides agree with TRBD1. The CDR3 has 18 residues. The V gene's germline CDR1 is SGHAT and CDR2 FQDESV (reference sequence). Trimming removed 5 bases from V and 0 bases from J; junction bases left unmatched: 10.

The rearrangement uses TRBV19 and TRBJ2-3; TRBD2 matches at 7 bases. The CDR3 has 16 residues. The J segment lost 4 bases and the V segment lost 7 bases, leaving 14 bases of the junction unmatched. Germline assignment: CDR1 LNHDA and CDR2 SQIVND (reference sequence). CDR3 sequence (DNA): TGTGCCAGTAAGAGGTCTAGCGGACTCGTAGCAGATACGCAGTATTTT. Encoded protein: CASKRSSGLVADTQYF.

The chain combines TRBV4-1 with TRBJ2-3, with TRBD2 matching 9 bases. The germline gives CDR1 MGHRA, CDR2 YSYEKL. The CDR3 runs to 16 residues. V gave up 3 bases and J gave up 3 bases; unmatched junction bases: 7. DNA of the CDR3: TGCGCCAGCAGCCAGCTACCGGGACTAGCAACAGATACGCAGTATTTT. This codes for CASSQLPGLATDTQYF.

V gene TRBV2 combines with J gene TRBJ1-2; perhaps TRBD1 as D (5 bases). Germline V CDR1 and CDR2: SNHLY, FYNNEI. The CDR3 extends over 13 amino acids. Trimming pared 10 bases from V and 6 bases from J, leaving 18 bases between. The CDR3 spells CATPRGGSDGYTF. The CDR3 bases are TGTGCCACTCCCCGGGGGGGGAGCGATGGCTACACCTTC.

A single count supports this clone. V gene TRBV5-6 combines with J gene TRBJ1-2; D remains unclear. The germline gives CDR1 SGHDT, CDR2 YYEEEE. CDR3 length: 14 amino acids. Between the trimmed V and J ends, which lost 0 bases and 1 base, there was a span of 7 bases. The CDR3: CASSLAGSNYGYTF. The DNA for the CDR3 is TGTGCCAGCAGCTTGGCGGGAAGTAACTATGGCTACACCTTC. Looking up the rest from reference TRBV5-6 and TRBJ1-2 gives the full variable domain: DAGVTQSPTHLIKTRGQQVTLRCSPKSGHDTVSWYQQALGQGPQFIFQYYEEEERQRGNFPDRFSGHQFPNYSSELNVNALLLGDSALYLCASSLAGSNYGYTFGSGTRLTVV.

CDR3 amino acids: CASSRGDRDQETQYF. The CDR3 bases are TGTGCCAGCAGTCGTGGGGACAGGGACCAAGAGACCCAGTACTTC. This rearrangement joins TRBV6-1 to TRBJ2-5; the match to TRBD1 covers 9 bases. CDR3 size: 15 residues. V shed 5 bases and J 0 bases; nucleotides not matched to a gene: 4. CDR1 MNHNS and CDR2 SASEGT come from the germline V gene.

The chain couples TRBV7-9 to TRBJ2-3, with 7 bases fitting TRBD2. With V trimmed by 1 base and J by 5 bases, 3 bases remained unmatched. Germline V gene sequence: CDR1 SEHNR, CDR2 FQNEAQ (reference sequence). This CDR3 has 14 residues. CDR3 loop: CASSLGLAVDTQYF. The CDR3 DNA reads TGTGCCAGCAGCTTAGGACTAGCAGTAGATACGCAGTATTTT.

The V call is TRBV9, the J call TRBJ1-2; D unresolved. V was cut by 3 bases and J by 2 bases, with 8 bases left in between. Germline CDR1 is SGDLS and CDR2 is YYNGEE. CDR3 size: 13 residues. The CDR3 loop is CASSETPNYGYTF. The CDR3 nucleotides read TGTGCCAGCAGCGAAACACCGAACTATGGCTACACCTTC. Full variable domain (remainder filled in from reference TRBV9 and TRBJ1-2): DSGVTQTPKHLITATGQRVTLRCSPRSGDLSVYWYQQSLDQGLQFLIQYYNGEERAKGNILERFSAQQFPDLHSELNLSSLELGDSALYFCASSETPNYGYTFGSGTRLTVV.

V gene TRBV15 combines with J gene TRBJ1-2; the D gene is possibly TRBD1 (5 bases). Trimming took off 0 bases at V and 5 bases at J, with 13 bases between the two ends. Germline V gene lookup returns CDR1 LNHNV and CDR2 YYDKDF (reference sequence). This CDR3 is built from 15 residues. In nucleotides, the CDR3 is TGTGCCACCAGCAGAGATCCCGACAGCTTGTATGGCTACACCTTC. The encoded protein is CATSRDPDSLYGYTF.

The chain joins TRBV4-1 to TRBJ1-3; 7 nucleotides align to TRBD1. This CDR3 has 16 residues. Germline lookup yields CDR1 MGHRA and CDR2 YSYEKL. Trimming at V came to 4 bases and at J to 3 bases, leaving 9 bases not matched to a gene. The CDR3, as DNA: TGCGCCAGCAGCCGTACCGACAGGGTAGTTGGAAACACCATATATTTT. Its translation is CASSRTDRVVGNTIYF.